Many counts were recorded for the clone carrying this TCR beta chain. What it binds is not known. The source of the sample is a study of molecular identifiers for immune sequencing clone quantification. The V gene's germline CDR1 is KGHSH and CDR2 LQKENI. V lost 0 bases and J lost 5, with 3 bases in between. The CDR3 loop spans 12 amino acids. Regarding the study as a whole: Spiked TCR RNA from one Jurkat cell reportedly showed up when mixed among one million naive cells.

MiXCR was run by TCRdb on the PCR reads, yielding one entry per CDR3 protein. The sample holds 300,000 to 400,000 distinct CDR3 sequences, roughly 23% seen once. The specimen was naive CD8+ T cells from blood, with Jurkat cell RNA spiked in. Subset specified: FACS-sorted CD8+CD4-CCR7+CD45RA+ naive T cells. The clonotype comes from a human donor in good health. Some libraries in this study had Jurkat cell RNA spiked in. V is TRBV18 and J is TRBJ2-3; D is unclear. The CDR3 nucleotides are TGTGCCAGCTCACCACCAGGAGATACGCAGTATTTT. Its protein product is CASSPPGDTQYF.